The 16 T cell receptor beta chains given below trace back to one sample, sequenced in a study of cytomegalovirus exposure and HLA in healthy donors. Sequenced by immunoSEQ multiplex PCR; TCRdb stores in-frame clones only, minus some. This sample yields about 180,000 clones, of which roughly 85% are seen a single time; around a sixth belongs to the top ten. The source material was PBMCs. These receptors were collected from a young man in good health and CMV-seropositive.

V gene TRBV28 combines with J gene TRBJ2-1, with 7 nucleotides matching TRBD1. The CDR3 is 16 residues long. Germline V CDR1 and CDR2: MDHEN, SYDVKM. The J segment lost 3 bases and the V segment lost 6 bases, leaving 11 bases of the junction unmatched. The CDR3 DNA reads TGTGCCAGCAGACCAATGGGACAGAGCAGCTACAATGAGCAGTTCTTC. Translation gives CASRPMGQSSYNEQFF.

The chain links TRBV11-3 to TRBJ2-3, with 7 bases lining up with TRBD2. CDR3 length equals 15 residues. Germline values: CDR1 SGHNT, CDR2 YENEEA. With V trimmed by 1 base and J by 5 bases, 6 bases remained unmatched. CDR3 nucleotides: TGTGCCAGCAGCTTAGGGCGGGAGCTGAAAGATACGCAGTATTTT. It specifies CASSLGRELKDTQYF.

The chain carries TRBV5-4 and TRBJ2-3; TRBD2 matches at 15 bases. This CDR3 is built from 17 residues. Unmatched junction bases numbered 8, after V lost 4 bases and J lost 5 bases. Germline values: CDR1 SGHNT, CDR2 YYREEE (reference sequence). The CDR3 sequence: CASSLGLAGGVGDTQYF. CDR3 DNA sequence: TGTGCCAGCAGCCTGGGACTAGCGGGAGGAGTAGGAGATACGCAGTATTTT.

In its sample, this clone was seen once. The rearrangement uses TRBV4-1 and TRBJ2-1, with TRBD1 matching over 7 bases. V was pared by 0 bases and J by 7 bases, with 3 bases of the junction left unmatched. CDR3 length: 14 amino acids. CDR1 and CDR2 (germline): MGHRA, YSYEKL. The CDR3 reads CASSQDEQGNEQFF. In DNA form, the CDR3 reads TGCGCCAGCAGCCAAGATGAACAGGGGAATGAGCAGTTCTTC.

V usage is TRBV5-1 and J usage is TRBJ2-3, with 10 bases that match TRBD2. Germline CDR1 reads SGHRS; CDR2 reads YFSETQ. The CDR3 runs 14 residues. Trimming cost V 8 bases and J 2 bases; bases outside gene matches: 5. CDR3 sequence: CASRTSGYTDTQYF. The CDR3 DNA follows: TGCGCCAGTCGGACTAGCGGATACACAGATACGCAGTATTTT.

The chain uses TRBV11-2 and TRBJ2-7, with D possibly TRBD1 on 6 matching bases. CDR3 length: 13 amino acids. V was cut by 1 base and J by 3 bases, with 7 bases left in between. CDR1 and CDR2 (germline): SGHAT, FQNNGV. The CDR3 protein is CASSLGTVYEQYF. The CDR3 DNA is TGTGCCAGCAGCTTAGGGACAGTCTACGAGCAGTACTTC.

This chain links TRBV28 with TRBJ2-2; D perhaps matches TRBD2 (5 bases). The V gene lost 3 bases and the J gene lost 4 bases, with 15 bases spanning the gap. This CDR3 comprises 16 residues. Germline CDR1 MDHEN, CDR2 SYDVKM. CDR3 region: CASSFRRPAGTGELFF. In DNA, the CDR3 is TGTGCCAGCAGTTTTCGGCGGCCTGCGGGCACCGGGGAGCTGTTTTTT.

CDR3 in DNA: TGTGCCAGCACCCTAGGGGGTAGCGGGAGGGGAAACATTCAGTACTTC. It yields the protein CASTLGGSGRGNIQYF. The V gene is TRBV28, the J gene TRBJ2-4; 11 bases map to TRBD2. CDR3 size: 16 residues. The V segment lost 7 bases and the J segment 6 bases; nucleotides outside the gene matches: 11. The germline gives CDR1 MDHEN, CDR2 SYDVKM.

The chain uses TRBV7-8 and TRBJ2-7; TRBD2 is a possible D gene (6 bases). Germline V gives CDR1 SGHVS, CDR2 FQNEAQ. V lost 0 bases, J lost 0 bases, and 9 bases lay in between. The CDR3 is 15 amino acids. CDR3 amino acids: CASSLADGSSYEQYF. The CDR3 coding sequence is TGTGCCAGCAGCTTAGCGGACGGGAGCTCCTACGAGCAGTACTTC.

This clone has a single count. V usage is TRBV28 and J usage is TRBJ1-4, with TRBD1 matching over 9 bases. V lost 6 bases, J lost 7 bases, and 9 bases stayed unmatched. The CDR3 spans 15 residues. Germline loops: CDR1 MDHEN, CDR2 SYDVKM. In DNA form, the CDR3 reads TGTGCCAGCAGCCTTGGGGGGACAGGGTTTGAAAAACTGTTTTTT. Its translation: CASSLGGTGFEKLFF.

This clone was seen only a few times. This sequence joins TRBV15 and TRBJ1-4; no definite D call. The germline gives CDR1 LNHNV, CDR2 YYDKDF (reference sequence). The CDR3 has 13 amino acids. Trimming pared 11 bases from V and 0 bases from J, leaving 10 bases between. The CDR3 loop is CASTRSTNEKLFF. Here the CDR3 DNA reads TGTGCCTCTACCAGGTCAACTAATGAAAAACTGTTTTTT.

The J gene is TRBJ1-2, the V gene TRBV28; TRBD1 matches 7 bases. Germline V gene sequence: CDR1 MDHEN, CDR2 SYDVKM. The CDR3 loop spans 12 amino acids. Trimming cost V 9 bases and J 5 bases; bases outside gene matches: 6. CDR3 loop: CASSQQGYGYTF. The DNA of the CDR3 is TGTGCCAGTTCGCAACAGGGGTATGGCTACACCTTC.

The chain is built from TRBV13 and TRBJ2-3, with 7 bases lining up with TRBD1. The CDR3 covers 17 residues. Germline V lookup: CDR1 PRHDT, CDR2 FYEKMQ (reference sequence). V lost 1 base, J lost 2 bases, and 9 bases stayed unmatched. The CDR3 sequence is CASSLASGQRATDTQYF. In DNA form, the CDR3 reads TGTGCCAGCAGCTTAGCCTCGGGACAGCGTGCCACAGATACGCAGTATTTT. The full variable domain, its missing parts supplied by reference TRBV13 and TRBJ2-3, is AAGVIQSPRHLIKEKRETATLKCYPIPRHDTVYWYQQGPGQDPQFLISFYEKMQSDKGSIPDRFSAQQFSDYHSELNMSSLELGDSALYFCASSLASGQRATDTQYFGPGTRLTVL.

The chain employs TRBV28 and TRBJ2-5, with 11 bases that match TRBD2. CDR3 length equals 14 residues. Unmatched junction bases numbered 4, after V lost 6 bases and J lost 4 bases. Germline CDR1 and CDR2: MDHEN and SYDVKM. The CDR3 region is CASSEGTSGETQYF. CDR3 in DNA: TGTGCCAGCAGCGAAGGGACTAGCGGAGAGACCCAGTACTTC.

This sequence joins TRBV13 and TRBJ1-2, with 8 bases identical to TRBD1. V was clipped by 4 bases and J by 1 base; unmatched bases: 5. The CDR3 extends over 15 amino acids. Per germline, CDR1 PRHDT and CDR2 FYEKMQ (reference sequence). The CDR3 region is CASSSGQGNNYGYTF. For the CDR3, the DNA is TGTGCCAGCAGCTCAGGACAGGGTAATAACTATGGCTACACCTTC.

This clone appeared a few times. Additional DNA sequences in this sample encode the identical CDR3. CDR3 sequence (DNA): TGTGCCAGCAGTCCTACAGCAAACACTGAAGCTTTCTTT. This codes for CASSPTANTEAFF. The rearrangement uses TRBV28 and TRBJ1-1; D gene ambiguous. Germline V lookup: CDR1 MDHEN, CDR2 SYDVKM. The CDR3 totals 13 residues. V was cut by 5 bases and J by 2 bases, with 9 bases left in between. Full variable domain (outside the CDR3, taken from reference TRBV28 and TRBJ1-1): DVKVTQSSRYLVKRTGEKVFLECVQDMDHENMFWYRQDPGLGLRLIYFSYDVKMKEKGDIPEGYSVSREKKERFSLILESASTNQTSMYLCASSPTANTEAFFGQGTRLTVV.